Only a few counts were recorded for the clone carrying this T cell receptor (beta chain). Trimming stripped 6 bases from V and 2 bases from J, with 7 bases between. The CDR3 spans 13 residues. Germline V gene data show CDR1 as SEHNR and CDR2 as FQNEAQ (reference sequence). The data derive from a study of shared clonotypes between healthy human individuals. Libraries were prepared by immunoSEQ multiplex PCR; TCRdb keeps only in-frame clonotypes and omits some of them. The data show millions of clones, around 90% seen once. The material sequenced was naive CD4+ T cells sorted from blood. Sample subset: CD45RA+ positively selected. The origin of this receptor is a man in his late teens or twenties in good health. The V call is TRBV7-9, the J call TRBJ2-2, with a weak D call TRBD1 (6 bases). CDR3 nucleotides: TGTGCCAGCAGACAGGGAAACACCGGGGAGCTGTTTTTT. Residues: CASRQGNTGELFF.